Ten or more counts support the clone carrying this T cell receptor beta chain. The data stem from a study of T cells in Graves' hyperthyroidism and ophthalmopathy. Amplified TCR beta CDR3 regions derived from RNA transcripts. HTBI primers were employed in a first-round RT-PCR of the TCR CDR3. TCRdb reanalysed the multiplex PCR reads using MiXCR and keeps one entry per CDR3 protein. The sample includes some 300,000 distinct CDR3 sequences, around 13% of them seen just once. When ophthalmopathy did not progress within 18 months, Graves' hyperthyroidism was considered stable. The CDR3 is 14 residues long. Between the trimmed V and J ends, which lost 7 bases and 3 bases, there was a span of 10 bases. Germline assignment: CDR1 MDHEN and CDR2 SYDVKM.

The J gene is TRBJ1-6, the V gene TRBV28; D is undetermined. The clonotype originates from a middle-aged woman with Graves' hyperthyroidism. The sample consisted of blood. DNA of the CDR3: TGTGCCAGCACCCCCGGGATCTATAATTCACCCCTCCACTTT. This translates into CASTPGIYNSPLHF.